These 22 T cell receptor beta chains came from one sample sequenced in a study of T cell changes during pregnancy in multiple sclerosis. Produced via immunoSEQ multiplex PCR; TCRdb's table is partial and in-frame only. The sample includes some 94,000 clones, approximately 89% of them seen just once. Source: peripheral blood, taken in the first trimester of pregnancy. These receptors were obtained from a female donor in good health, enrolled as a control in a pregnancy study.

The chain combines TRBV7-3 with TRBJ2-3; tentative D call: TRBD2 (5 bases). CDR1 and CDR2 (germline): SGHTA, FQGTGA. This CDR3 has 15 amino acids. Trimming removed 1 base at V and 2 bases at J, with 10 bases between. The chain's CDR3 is CASSLIGSDTDTQYF. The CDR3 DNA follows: TGTGCCAGCAGCTTAATAGGGAGCGACACAGATACGCAGTATTTT.

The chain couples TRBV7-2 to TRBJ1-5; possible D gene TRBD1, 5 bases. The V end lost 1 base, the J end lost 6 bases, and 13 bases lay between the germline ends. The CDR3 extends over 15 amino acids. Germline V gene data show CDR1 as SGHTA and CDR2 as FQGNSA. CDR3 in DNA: TGTGCCAGCAGCTTAGGGAGGGGAAACATTCAGCCCCAGCATTTT. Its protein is CASSLGRGNIQPQHF.

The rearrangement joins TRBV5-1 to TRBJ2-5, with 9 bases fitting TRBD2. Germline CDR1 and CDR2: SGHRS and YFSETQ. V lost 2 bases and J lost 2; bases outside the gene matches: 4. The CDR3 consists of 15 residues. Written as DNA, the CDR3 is TGCGCCAGCAGCTTCCTAGCGGGGAGTCAAGAGACCCAGTACTTC. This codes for CASSFLAGSQETQYF.

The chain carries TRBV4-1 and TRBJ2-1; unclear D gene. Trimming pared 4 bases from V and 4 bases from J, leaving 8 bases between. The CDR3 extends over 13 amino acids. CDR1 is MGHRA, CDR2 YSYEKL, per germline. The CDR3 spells CASSLNRYNEQFF. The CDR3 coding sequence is TGCGCCAGCAGCCTGAACAGATACAATGAGCAGTTCTTC.

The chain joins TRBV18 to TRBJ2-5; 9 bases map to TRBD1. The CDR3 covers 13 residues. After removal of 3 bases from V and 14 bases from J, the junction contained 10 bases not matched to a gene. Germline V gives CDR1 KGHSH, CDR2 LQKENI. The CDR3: CASSPMTGGLPYF. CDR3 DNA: TGTGCCAGCTCACCTATGACAGGGGGTCTCCCCTACTTC.

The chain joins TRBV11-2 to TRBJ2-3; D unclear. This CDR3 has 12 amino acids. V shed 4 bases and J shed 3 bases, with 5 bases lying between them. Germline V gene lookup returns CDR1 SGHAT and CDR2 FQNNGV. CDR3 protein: CASSSMTDTQYF. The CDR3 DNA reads TGTGCCAGCAGCTCTATGACAGATACGCAGTATTTT. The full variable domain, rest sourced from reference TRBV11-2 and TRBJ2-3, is EAGVAQSPRYKIIEKRQSVAFWCNPISGHATLYWYQQILGQGPKLLIQFQNNGVVDDSQLPKDRFSAERLKGVDSTLKIQPAKLEDSAVYLCASSSMTDTQYFGPGTRLTVL.

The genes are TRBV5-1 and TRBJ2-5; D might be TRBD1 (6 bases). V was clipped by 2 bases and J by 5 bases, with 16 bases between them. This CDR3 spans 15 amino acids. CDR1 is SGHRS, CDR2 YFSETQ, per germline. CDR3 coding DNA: TGCGCCAGCAGCTTAGGTGACAGGTCAGGGGAGACCCAGTACTTC. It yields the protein CASSLGDRSGETQYF.

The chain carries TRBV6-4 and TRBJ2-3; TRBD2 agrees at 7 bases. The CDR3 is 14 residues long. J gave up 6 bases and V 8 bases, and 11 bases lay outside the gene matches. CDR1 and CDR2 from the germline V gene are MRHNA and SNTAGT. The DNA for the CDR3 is TGTGCCAGCGCCTCCGGGGGGTTGGGTGATACGCAGTATTTT. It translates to CASASGGLGDTQYF.

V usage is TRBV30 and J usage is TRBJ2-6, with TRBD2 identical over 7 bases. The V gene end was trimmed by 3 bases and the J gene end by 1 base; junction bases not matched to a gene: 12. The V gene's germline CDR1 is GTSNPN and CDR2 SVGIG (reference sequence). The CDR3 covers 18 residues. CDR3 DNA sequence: TGTGCCTGGAGATTCGGGTTCTGGGGGGGGTCTGGGGCCAACGTCCTGACTTTC. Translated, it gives CAWRFGFWGGSGANVLTF.

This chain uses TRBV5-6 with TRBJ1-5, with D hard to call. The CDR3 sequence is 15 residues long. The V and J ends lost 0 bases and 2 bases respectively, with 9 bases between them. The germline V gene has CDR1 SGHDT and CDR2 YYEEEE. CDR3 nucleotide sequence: TGTGCCAGCAGCTTGGCTTGGGGAGGCAATCAGCCCCAGCATTTT. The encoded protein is CASSLAWGGNQPQHF.

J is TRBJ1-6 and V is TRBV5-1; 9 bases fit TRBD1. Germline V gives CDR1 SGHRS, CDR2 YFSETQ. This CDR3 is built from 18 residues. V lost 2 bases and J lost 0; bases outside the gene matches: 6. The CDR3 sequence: CASSLTGGAGSYNSPLHF. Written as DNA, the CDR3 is TGCGCCAGCAGCTTAACAGGGGGCGCGGGCTCCTATAATTCACCCCTCCACTTT.

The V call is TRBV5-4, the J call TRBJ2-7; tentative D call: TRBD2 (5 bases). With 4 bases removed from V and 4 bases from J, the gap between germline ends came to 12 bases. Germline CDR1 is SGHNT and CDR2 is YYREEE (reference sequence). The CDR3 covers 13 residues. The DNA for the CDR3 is TGTGCCAGCAGCGTATACGGGGATTACGAGCAGTACTTC. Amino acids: CASSVYGDYEQYF.

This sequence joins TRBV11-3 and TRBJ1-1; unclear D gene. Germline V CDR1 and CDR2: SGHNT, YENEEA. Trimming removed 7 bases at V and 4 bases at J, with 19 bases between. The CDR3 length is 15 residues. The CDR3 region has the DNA TGTGCCAGCACACGACCTGGGAGGTGGGGCACTGAAGCTTTCTTT. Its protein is CASTRPGRWGTEAFF. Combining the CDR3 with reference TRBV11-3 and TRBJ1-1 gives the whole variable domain EAGVVQSPRYKIIEKKQPVAFWCNPISGHNTLYWYLQNLGQGPELLIRYENEEAVDDSQLPKDRFSAERLKGVDSTLKIQPAELGDSAVYLCASTRPGRWGTEAFFGQGTRLTVV.

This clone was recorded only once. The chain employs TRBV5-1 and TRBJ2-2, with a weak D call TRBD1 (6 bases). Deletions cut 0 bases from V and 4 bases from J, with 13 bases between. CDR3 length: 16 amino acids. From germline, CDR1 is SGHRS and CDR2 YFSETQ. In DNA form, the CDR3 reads TGCGCCAGCAGCTTGGATGGGCAGGGGCCCACCGGGGAGCTGTTTTTT. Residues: CASSLDGQGPTGELFF.

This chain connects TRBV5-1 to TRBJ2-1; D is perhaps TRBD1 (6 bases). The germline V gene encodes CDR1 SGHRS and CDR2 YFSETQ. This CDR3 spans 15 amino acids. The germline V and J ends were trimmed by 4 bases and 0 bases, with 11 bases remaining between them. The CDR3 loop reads CASSAQGSSYNEQFF. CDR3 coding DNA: TGCGCCAGCAGCGCCCAGGGGAGCTCCTACAATGAGCAGTTCTTC.

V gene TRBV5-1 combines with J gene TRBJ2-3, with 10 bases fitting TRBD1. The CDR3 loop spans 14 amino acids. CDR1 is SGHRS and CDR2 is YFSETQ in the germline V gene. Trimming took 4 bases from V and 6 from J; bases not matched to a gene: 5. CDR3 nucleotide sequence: TGCGCCAGCAGCCCCGGACAGGGGGGGGATACGCAGTATTTT. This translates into CASSPGQGGDTQYF.

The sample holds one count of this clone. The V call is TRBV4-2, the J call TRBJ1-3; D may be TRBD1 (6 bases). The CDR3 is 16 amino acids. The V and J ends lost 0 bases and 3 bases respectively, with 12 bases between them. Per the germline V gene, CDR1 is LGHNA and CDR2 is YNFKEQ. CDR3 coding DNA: TGTGCCAGCAGCCAAGAAGAGGGGACACTTGGAAACACCATATATTTT. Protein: CASSQEEGTLGNTIYF.

CDR3: CASSLGDYTEAFF. DNA of the CDR3: TGTGCCAGCAGCTTAGGGGACTACACTGAAGCTTTCTTT. The chain combines TRBV11-3 with TRBJ1-1; TRBD1 might be the D (5 bases). V was trimmed by 1 base and J by 3 bases, leaving 6 bases between them. Per germline, CDR1 SGHNT and CDR2 YENEEA. The CDR3 runs 13 residues.

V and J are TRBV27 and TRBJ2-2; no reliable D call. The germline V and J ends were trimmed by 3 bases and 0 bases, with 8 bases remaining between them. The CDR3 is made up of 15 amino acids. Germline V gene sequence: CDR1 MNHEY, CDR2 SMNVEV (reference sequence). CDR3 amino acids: CASSLRMANTGELFF. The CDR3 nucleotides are TGTGCCAGCAGTTTGCGAATGGCGAACACCGGGGAGCTGTTTTTT.

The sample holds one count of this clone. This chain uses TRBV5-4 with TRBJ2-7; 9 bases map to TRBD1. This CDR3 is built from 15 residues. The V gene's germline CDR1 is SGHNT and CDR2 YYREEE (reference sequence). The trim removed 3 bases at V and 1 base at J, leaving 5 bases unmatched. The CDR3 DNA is TGTGCCAGCAGCTGGGGACAGGGAAGTTCCTACGAGCAGTACTTC. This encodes CASSWGQGSSYEQYF.

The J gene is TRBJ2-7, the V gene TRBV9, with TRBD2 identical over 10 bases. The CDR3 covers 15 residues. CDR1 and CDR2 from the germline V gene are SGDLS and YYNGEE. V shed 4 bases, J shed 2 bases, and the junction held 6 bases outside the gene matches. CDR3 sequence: CASSLTSGLPYEQYF. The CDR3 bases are TGTGCCAGCAGCTTGACTAGCGGGCTGCCCTACGAGCAGTACTTC.

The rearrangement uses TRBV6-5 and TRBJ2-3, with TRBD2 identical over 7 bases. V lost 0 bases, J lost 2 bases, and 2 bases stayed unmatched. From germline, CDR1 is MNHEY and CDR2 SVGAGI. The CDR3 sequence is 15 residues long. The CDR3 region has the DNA TGTGCCAGCAGTTACTCGCGGGGGTCCACAGATACGCAGTATTTT. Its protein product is CASSYSRGSTDTQYF.